This record looks at one T cell receptor beta chain sequence and its context. Antigen: not known. The CDR3 length is 16 residues. Trimming stripped 0 bases from V and 3 bases from J, with 14 bases between. Germline-derived CDR1 and CDR2 are SGHKS and YYEKEE (reference sequence). The data stem from a study of a mutant IDH1 vaccine in newly diagnosed glioma. Study-level background: Vaccines were begun 4-6 weeks after radiotherapy alone, or with temozolomide cycles. Patients' prior therapy spanned radiotherapy, temozolomide, or both; most underwent both. Study-wide points: Variations in leading peripheral T cell clonotypes appeared to have no connection with pseudoprogression.

Time point reported: week 11, during vaccination. Topical imiquimod was applied with each vaccine dose, which held 300 ug of mutant IDH1 20-mer peptide. New WHO grade 3 or 4 astrocytomas that were IDH1-mutant and ATRX-lost had been found in donors. Clones were sequenced by immunoSEQ multiplex PCR, and TCRdb holds only the in-frame ones, with some missing. The sample lists 45,000 to 60,000 clones, roughly 91% occurring once. The V call is TRBV5-5, the J call TRBJ2-3; possible D gene TRBD2, 7 bases. The sequence derives from a man over 45 with glioma. This material consisted of PBMCs, taken from a glioma patient whose treatment included an IDH1 peptide vaccine. The CDR3 here is CASSLAGGRRTDTQYF. In DNA, the CDR3 is TGTGCCAGCAGCTTGGCCGGGGGGCGTAGGACAGATACGCAGTATTTT. Full variable domain (rest looked up from reference TRBV5-5 and TRBJ2-3): DAGVTQSPTHLIKTRGQQVTLRCSPISGHKSVSWYQQVLGQGPQFIFQYYEKEERGRGNFPDRFSARQFPNYSSELNVNALLLGDSALYLCASSLAGGRRTDTQYFGPGTRLTVL.